This note documents a single T cell receptor (beta chain) sequence. These data originate in a study of cytomegalovirus exposure and HLA in healthy donors. The CDR3 covers 12 residues. The germline gives CDR1 LNHDA, CDR2 SQIVND (reference sequence). V was trimmed by 1 base and J by 10 bases, leaving 10 bases between them. PCR primers comprised 60 Vbeta and 13 Jbeta primers. Libraries were prepared by immunoSEQ multiplex PCR; TCRdb keeps only in-frame clonotypes and omits some of them. The sample totals approximately 140,000 clones. Sequencing was carried out using PBMCs. This TCR came from a woman in her thirties or forties in good health and CMV-seronegative. The rearrangement joins TRBV19 to TRBJ1-1; a weak D match, TRBD1 (5 bases). The CDR3 coding sequence is TGTGCCAGTAGTATAGCGGGGGTGGCAGCTTTCTTT. Translation gives CASSIAGVAAFF.